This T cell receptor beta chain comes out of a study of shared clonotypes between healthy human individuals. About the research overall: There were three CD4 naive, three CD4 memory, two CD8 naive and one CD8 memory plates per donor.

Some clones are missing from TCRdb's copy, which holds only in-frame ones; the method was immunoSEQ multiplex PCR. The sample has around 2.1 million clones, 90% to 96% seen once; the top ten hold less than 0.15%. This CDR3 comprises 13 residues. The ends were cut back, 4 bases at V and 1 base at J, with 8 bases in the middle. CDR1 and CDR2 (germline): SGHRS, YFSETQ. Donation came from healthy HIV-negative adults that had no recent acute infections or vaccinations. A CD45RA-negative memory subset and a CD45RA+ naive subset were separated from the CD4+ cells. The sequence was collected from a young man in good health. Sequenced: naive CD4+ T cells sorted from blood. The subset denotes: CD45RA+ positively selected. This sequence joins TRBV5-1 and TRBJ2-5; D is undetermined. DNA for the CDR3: TGCGCCAGCAGCGGAGTTCCCCAAGAGACCCAGTACTTC. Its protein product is CASSGVPQETQYF.